One T cell receptor beta chain is described in this entry. Its antigen remains undetermined. Base qualities are not recorded, but no much larger clone differs from it by a single base. The library came from PCR. DNA from cultured CD4+ T cells was subjected to TCR sequencing with the Oncomine TCR Beta short-read assay at the Johns Hopkins FTIC core. The QIAamp micro DNA kit was used to extract genomic DNA from the cultured CD4+ T cells. The Oncomine TCR Beta libraries from cultured CD4+ T cells were pooled using unique dual indexes and then sequenced on an Illumina iSeq 100. On the authors' methods: Non-productive sequences were removed, and CDR3s not starting with C, not ending with F or W, or shorter than 7 amino acids were discarded. Antigen-specific clonotypes were identified using the MANAFEST web application through comparison of peptide-stimulated wells with reference and other culture wells. To be called positive, a clone needed an FDR below 0.05, an odds ratio above 5, and a productive frequency above 0.1% in at least two of three replicate wells. A clonotype counted as cross-reactive if it showed significant expansion both in the SARS-CoV-2 spike wells and in at least one common cold coronavirus spike condition. Similarity between CDR3 sequences was evaluated in R version 3.6.1 using Levenshtein distances (stringdist) and unrooted phylogenetic trees (ape). The public reads were reanalyzed by TCRdb: fastp trimming at Q25, MiXCR alignment, in-frame beta chains only. Each record represents a unique CDR3 protein, reported with the most common genes and DNA among its rows. TCRdb, not the authors, supplied the V and J calls. For this sample there are about 15,000 distinct CDR3 sequences; around four fifths appear just once. 9.5% to 13% of the sample is held by the ten biggest clonotypes.

This sample is part of a study of vaccination and CD4 T cells after COVID-19 (dated by TCRdb to between 2022 and 2023). Study-level background: Every convalescent patient had a positive nasal swab PCR test for SARS-CoV-2, with mild disease in eight to ten patients and severe disease in one. Six males and four females were included in the convalescent cohort, with two Hispanic individuals, seven Caucasians, two Asians and one multiracial person represented. Participants received two doses of either the Pfizer-BioNTech BNT162b2 vaccine (n=8) or the Moderna mRNA-1273 vaccine (n=2). Post-COVID blood samples were collected from convalescent patients a median of roughly 100 days after diagnosis, with a range of about 35 to 170 days. Post-vaccine blood samples were obtained a median of roughly 75 days after the second vaccine dose, with a range of roughly 13 to 250 days. The cultures were stimulated with overlapping spike peptide pools from SARS-CoV-2 and from the common cold coronaviruses HCoV-NL63, HCoV-OC43 and HCoV-229E. In control cultures, a CEFX viral epitope pool was used as positive control, an HIV-1 Nef peptide pool was used as negative control, or no peptide was added. The spike-specific CD4+ TCR repertoire was compared before and after mRNA vaccination in over nine COVID-19 convalescent patients and 4 infection-naive healthy vaccine recipients.

The treatment or condition label, read with the paper, signifies: approximately 9-day PBMC culture with coronavirus spike peptide pools or control peptides (ViraFEST assay). The ViraFEST assay was used in the study, in which antigen-specific T cells were expanded with peptide pools and expanded clonotypes were subsequently identified by TCR sequencing. The convalescent patients' positive SARS-CoV-2 PCR tests fell between March and December 2020, which was before the Alpha, Beta and Delta variants emerged in the United States. PBMCs were cultured at about 2 million per well in IMDM supplemented with around 5.5% human AB serum and 8 to 10 IU/ml IL-2, with roughly 10 ug/ml peptide pools added. Half of the culture medium was replaced with fresh IL-2-containing medium on days 3 and 7. Once the cells had been in culture for roughly 11 days, the EasySep CD4+ T cell isolation kit was used to isolate CD4+ T cells by negative selection. PBMCs were separated from whole blood using Ficoll-Paque Plus gradient centrifugation and then either used fresh or cryopreserved at -140C. Triplicate wells were generally used for each culture condition.

Study-wide conclusions, independent of this receptor: An increase in the median number of SARS-CoV-2-reactive clonotypes from 21 after infection to some 40 after vaccination was observed, but the change was not found to be significant. Only a relatively small number of convalescent patients were included in the study, and early timepoints following natural infection were not analyzed. Among convalescent patients, a median about 87% of the SARS-CoV-2-reactive clones seen after vaccination appeared only after vaccination, which suggests priming specific to the vaccine. In convalescent patients, nearly all vaccine-specific clones (304 of 307) were found to be mono-reactive for SARS-CoV-2 spike rather than cross-reactive with common cold coronaviruses.

The source material was CD4+ T cells from blood, cultured in vitro. The clonotype was recovered from a human donor who had recovered from COVID-19.

This receptor has the CDR3 CASKRGGATNTEAFF. The DNA sequence follows: TGTGCCAGCAAGCGGGGAGGGGCTACGAACACTGAAGCTTTCTTT. This chain joins TRBV6-1 to TRBJ1-1; TRBD1 is a weak D gene call, 5 bases matching. V is cut by 7 bases and J by 1 base, and the space between the germline ends is 16 bases. The CDR3 has 15 amino acids, counting the end cysteine and phenylalanine. Of the read, only the CDR3 DNA is kept; its 45 bases are in frame from base 1. CDR1 is given as MNHNS and CDR2 as SASEGT, both from the germline V gene.